One and the same sample provided the 14 T cell receptor beta chains below, sequenced in a study of blood T cell repertoires in COVID-19. Sequencing used immunoSEQ multiplex PCR; TCRdb keeps in-frame clones, though not all of them. The sample has about 140,000 clones; roughly 89% are singletons. The material sequenced was peripheral blood. Source of these receptors: a human donor in a cohort sampled during active COVID-19.

V gene TRBV15 combines with J gene TRBJ2-3; 14 bases are a match to TRBD2. The trim removed 5 bases at V and 3 bases at J, leaving 4 bases unmatched. Germline assignment: CDR1 LNHNV and CDR2 YYDKDF (reference sequence). The CDR3 consists of 16 residues. The CDR3 DNA follows: TGTGCCACCAGCCTCGGGACTAGCGGGGGTACAGATACGCAGTATTTT. Protein: CATSLGTSGGTDTQYF.

The gene calls are TRBV27 and TRBJ2-7; no clear D. Germline loops: CDR1 MNHEY, CDR2 SMNVEV (reference sequence). Trimming shortened V by 3 bases and J by 3 bases, and 9 bases separated the two germline ends. This CDR3 spans 13 amino acids. CDR3 DNA sequence: TGTGCCAGCAGTTTTGGGCAGGACTACGAGCAGTACTTC. Protein: CASSFGQDYEQYF.

The J gene is TRBJ1-4, the V gene TRBV19, with a tentative D call TRBD1 (5 bases). Trimming took 3 bases from V and 5 from J, leaving 16 bases between them. The CDR3 runs to 16 residues. Germline CDR1 and CDR2: LNHDA and SQIVND (reference sequence). In DNA form, the CDR3 reads TGTGCCAGTAGTATTGGGGCCACGGCCTCGAATGAAAAACTGTTTTTT. This translates into CASSIGATASNEKLFF.

This chain links TRBV2 with TRBJ1-5, with 7 bases matching TRBD1. V shed 9 bases and J 6 bases; nucleotides not matched to a gene: 14. This CDR3 spans 15 amino acids. The germline CDR1 and CDR2 sequences are SNHLY and FYNNEI. CDR3 in amino acids: CASSTGRSSIQPQHF. The DNA for the CDR3 is TGTGCCAGTTCGACAGGGAGGTCCTCCATTCAGCCCCAGCATTTT.

This chain links TRBV2 with TRBJ1-4; D call uncertain. Germline CDR1 and CDR2: SNHLY and FYNNEI. This CDR3 is 12 amino acids long. V shed 4 bases and J shed 17 bases, with 17 bases lying between them. The CDR3 DNA reads as TGTGCCAGCAGTGGAGTTGAGGGATATCTCTTTTTT. It codes for CASSGVEGYLFF.

This rearrangement joins TRBV9 to TRBJ2-1; 11 nucleotides match TRBD2. V lost 7 bases and J lost 4; bases outside the gene matches: 7. Germline V CDR1 and CDR2: SGDLS, YYNGEE. This CDR3 comprises 15 residues. CDR3 sequence: CASAGLAGGYNEQFF. DNA for the CDR3: TGTGCCAGCGCGGGGCTAGCGGGAGGATACAATGAGCAGTTCTTC.

The chain recombines TRBV10-3 with TRBJ2-1; TRBD2 matches 15 bases. Trimming removed 10 bases from V and 10 bases from J; junction bases left unmatched: 5. From germline, CDR1 is ENHRY and CDR2 SYGVKD. The CDR3 loop spans 13 amino acids. The CDR3 sequence: CATTGTSGGEQFF. In DNA form, the CDR3 reads TGTGCCACCACCGGGACTAGCGGGGGGGAGCAGTTCTTC.

This clone was recorded only once. The chain couples TRBV30 to TRBJ1-2; the match to TRBD1 covers 9 bases. CDR1 is GTSNPN and CDR2 is SVGIG in the germline V gene (reference sequence). The length of the CDR3 is 12 residues. Trimming took 8 bases from V and 8 from J; bases not matched to a gene: 9. The CDR3 region is CAGTGGPMGYTF. CDR3 nucleotides: TGTGCCGGAACAGGGGGCCCCATGGGCTACACCTTC.

The chain joins TRBV21-1 to TRBJ2-7; the D call in the table, TRBD1, was not verified against the DNA. TRBV21-1 is noted as a pseudogene. The CDR3 is 16 residues long. CDR3 nucleotide sequence: TGTGCCAGCAGCATAAACAGGGGGCCAGCCCCCTACGAGCAGTACTTC. Its translation is CASSINRGPAPYEQYF.

The chain links TRBV7-9 to TRBJ1-1; D is uncertain. The V end was cut by 7 bases, the J end by 1 base, with 13 bases between. Germline values: CDR1 SEHNR, CDR2 FQNEAQ (reference sequence). The CDR3 covers 14 residues. DNA for the CDR3: TGTGCCAGCATCCAAAATACAGCGAACACTGAAGCTTTCTTT. Protein product: CASIQNTANTEAFF.

The CDR3 spells CASSLGLPNTGELFF. CDR3 DNA: TGCGCCAGCAGCCTGGGGCTCCCGAACACCGGGGAGCTGTTTTTT. The chain recombines TRBV5-1 with TRBJ2-2; D may be TRBD1 (5 bases). This CDR3 comprises 15 residues. Germline V CDR1 and CDR2: SGHRS, YFSETQ. Trimming left V 4 bases short and J 0 bases short, with 10 bases between.

The V gene is TRBV28, the J gene TRBJ1-3; D possibly corresponds to TRBD1 (6 bases). CDR1 and CDR2 from the germline V gene are MDHEN and SYDVKM. V was cut by 6 bases and J by 4 bases, with 10 bases left in between. The CDR3 is 13 residues long. The DNA of the CDR3 is TGTGCCAGCAGCACAGGGAGAGGAAACACCATATATTTT. Protein: CASSTGRGNTIYF.

The chain couples TRBV4-1 to TRBJ2-7; TRBD2 agrees at 8 bases. Germline CDR1 reads MGHRA; CDR2 reads YSYEKL. V was clipped by 2 bases and J by 1 base; unmatched bases: 1. CDR3 size: 14 residues. The CDR3 coding sequence is TGCGCCAGCAGCCAACCGGGAGGGTCCTACGAGCAGTACTTC. Protein product: CASSQPGGSYEQYF.

The chain combines TRBV27 with TRBJ1-4; TRBD1 is a possible D gene (6 bases). The germline V gene encodes CDR1 MNHEY and CDR2 SMNVEV (reference sequence). The CDR3 length is 15 residues. Trimming left V 6 bases short and J 2 bases short, with 13 bases between. CDR3 bases: TGTGCCAGCAGCAGGACAGAAGCCACTAATGAAAAACTGTTTTTT. Translating gives CASSRTEATNEKLFF.